The 4 T cell receptor beta chains in this list originate from one sample, sequenced in a study of vaccination and CD4 T cells after COVID-19. The Oncomine TCR Beta short-read assay sequenced DNA from cultured CD4+ T cells. TCRdb ran MiXCR on the PCR reads and lists one entry per CDR3 protein. The sample contains 15,000 or so distinct CDR3 sequences, approximately 60% of which appear only once. Treatment defined: approximately nine-day PBMC culture with coronavirus spike peptide pools or control peptides (ViraFEST assay). For these receptors, no antigen is known. The sequenced sample was CD4+ T cells from blood, cultured in vitro, obtained after SARS-CoV-2 vaccination. Receptor source: a human donor who had recovered from COVID-19.

In this sample, this clonotype turned up a few times. The rearrangement uses TRBV19 and TRBJ1-5; 10 bases map to TRBD1. CDR3 length equals 17 residues. V lost 5 bases and J lost 0; bases outside the gene matches: 7. Germline CDR1 is LNHDA and CDR2 is SQIVND (reference sequence). The CDR3 spells CASSGWDRGYSNQPQHF. The CDR3 nucleotides are TGTGCCAGTAGTGGGTGGGACAGGGGTTATAGCAATCAGCCCCAGCATTTT. The full variable domain, with the rest looked up from reference TRBV19 and TRBJ1-5, is DGGITQSPKYLFRKEGQNVTLSCEQNLNHDAMYWYRQDPGQGLRLIYYSQIVNDFQKGDIAEGYSVSREKKESFPLTVTSAQKNPTAFYLCASSGWDRGYSNQPQHFGDGTRLSIL.

The chain combines TRBV19 with TRBJ2-5; 11 bases align to TRBD2. CDR1 LNHDA and CDR2 SQIVND come from the germline V gene (reference sequence). V lost 5 bases and J lost 1; bases outside the gene matches: 6. The CDR3 consists of 16 residues. The CDR3 protein is CASSVLAGGRQETQYF. The CDR3, as DNA: TGTGCCAGTAGTGTTCTAGCGGGGGGCCGCCAAGAGACCCAGTACTTC.

The chain joins TRBV6-1 to TRBJ1-1; tentatively, D is TRBD1 (5 bases). In germline, CDR1 is MNHNS, CDR2 SASEGT. Trimming cost V 6 bases and J 2 bases, with 10 bases left between them. This CDR3 has 13 amino acids. The CDR3: CASSQRGNTEAFF. As DNA, the CDR3 is TGTGCCAGCAGCCAAAGGGGTAACACTGAAGCTTTCTTT.

This clonotype was observed a handful of times. This chain connects TRBV20-1 to TRBJ1-1; D unclear. The CDR3 runs to 9 residues. Germline CDR1 is DFQATT and CDR2 is SNEGSKA (reference sequence). Between the trimmed V and J ends, which lost 8 bases and 11 bases, there was a span of 12 bases. This chain's CDR3 is CSPPGNAFF. CDR3 in DNA: TGCAGTCCCCCCGGGAACGCTTTCTTT.